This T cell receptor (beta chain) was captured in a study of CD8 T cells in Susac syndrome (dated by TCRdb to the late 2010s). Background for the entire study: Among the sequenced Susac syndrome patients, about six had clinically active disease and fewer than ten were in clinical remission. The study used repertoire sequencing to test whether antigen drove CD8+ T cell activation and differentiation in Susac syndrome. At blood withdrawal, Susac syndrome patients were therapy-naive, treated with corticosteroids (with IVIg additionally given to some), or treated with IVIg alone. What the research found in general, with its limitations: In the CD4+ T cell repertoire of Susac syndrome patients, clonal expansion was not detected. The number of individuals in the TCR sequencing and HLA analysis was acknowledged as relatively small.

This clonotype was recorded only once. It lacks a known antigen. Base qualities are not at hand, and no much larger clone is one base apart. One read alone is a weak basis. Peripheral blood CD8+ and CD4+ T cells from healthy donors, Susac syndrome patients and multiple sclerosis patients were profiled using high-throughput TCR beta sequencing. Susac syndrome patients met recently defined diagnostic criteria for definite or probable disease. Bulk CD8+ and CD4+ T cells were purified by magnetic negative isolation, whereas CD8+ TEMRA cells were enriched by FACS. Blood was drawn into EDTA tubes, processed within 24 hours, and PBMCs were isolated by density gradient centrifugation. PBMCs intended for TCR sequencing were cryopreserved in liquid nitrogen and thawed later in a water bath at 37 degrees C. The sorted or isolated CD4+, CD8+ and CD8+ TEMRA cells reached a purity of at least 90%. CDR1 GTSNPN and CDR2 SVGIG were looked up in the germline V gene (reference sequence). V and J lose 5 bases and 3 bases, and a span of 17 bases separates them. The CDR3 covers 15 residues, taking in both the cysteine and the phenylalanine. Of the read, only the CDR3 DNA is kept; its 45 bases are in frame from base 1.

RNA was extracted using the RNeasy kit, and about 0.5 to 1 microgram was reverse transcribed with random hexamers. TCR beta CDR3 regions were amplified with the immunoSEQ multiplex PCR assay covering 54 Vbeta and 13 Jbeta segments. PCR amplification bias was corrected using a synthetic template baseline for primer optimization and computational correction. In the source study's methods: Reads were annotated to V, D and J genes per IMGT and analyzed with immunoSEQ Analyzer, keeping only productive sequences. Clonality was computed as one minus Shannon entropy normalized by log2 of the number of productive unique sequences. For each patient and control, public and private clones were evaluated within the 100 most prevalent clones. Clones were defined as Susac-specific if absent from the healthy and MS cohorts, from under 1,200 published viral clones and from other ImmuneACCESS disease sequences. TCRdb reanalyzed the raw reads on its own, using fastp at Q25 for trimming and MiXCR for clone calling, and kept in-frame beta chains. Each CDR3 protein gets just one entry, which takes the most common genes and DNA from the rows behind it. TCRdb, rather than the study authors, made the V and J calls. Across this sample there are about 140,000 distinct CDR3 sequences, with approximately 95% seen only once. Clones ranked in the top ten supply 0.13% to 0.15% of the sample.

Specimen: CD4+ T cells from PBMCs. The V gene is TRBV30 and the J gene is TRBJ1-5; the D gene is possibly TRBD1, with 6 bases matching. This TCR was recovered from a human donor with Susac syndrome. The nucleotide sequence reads TGTGCCTGGGAAACATTCACAGGGCCCAATCAGCCCCAGCATTTT. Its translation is CAWETFTGPNQPQHF.